These 29 T cell receptor beta chains were all obtained from the same sample, sequenced in a study of CD8 T cells in ankylosing spondylitis (dated 2017 in TCRdb). Receptors were amplified or captured by 5' RACE. Sequencer: Illumina HiSeq 2500. TCRdb redid the processing of the public reads, applying fastp at Q25 and MiXCR, and retained in-frame beta chains. Rows matching on CDR3 protein sequence are summarized as one entry with the most common DNA and genes. Here the sample has 300,000 to 400,000 distinct CDR3 sequences; approximately 14% occur a single time. The ten top clones hold 0.9% to 1.2% of the sample. What was sequenced was blood, either unsorted or a sorted T cell fraction (not recorded which). These receptors all come from a male donor with ankylosing spondylitis or in good health (not recorded which).

The rearrangement links TRBV5-1 to TRBJ1-6; weak D call: TRBD1 (5 bases). The CDR3 has 16 residues. Germline CDR1 SGHRS, CDR2 YFSETQ. The ends were cut back, 0 bases at V and 5 bases at J, with 12 bases in the middle. CDR3 coding DNA: TGCGCCAGCAGCTTGGCCCTCGAAGGGGATAATTCACCCCTCCACTTT. It is translated as CASSLALEGDNSPLHF. Filled out from reference TRBV5-1 and TRBJ1-6, the complete variable domain reads KAGVTQTPRYLIKTRGQQVTLSCSPISGHRSVSWYQQTPGQGLQFLFEYFSETQRNKGNFPGRFSGRQFSNSRSEMNVSTLELGDSALYLCASSLALEGDNSPLHFGNGTRLTVT.

This clonotype was recorded many times. The V gene is TRBV28, the J gene TRBJ1-6; TRBD1 aligns across 12 bases. Germline V gene data show CDR1 as MDHEN and CDR2 as SYDVKM. Trimming at V came to 5 bases and at J to 8 bases, leaving 4 bases not matched to a gene. The CDR3 runs to 15 residues. CDR3 in DNA: TGTGCCAGCAGTCCCGGGACAGGGGGCGATTCACCCCTCCACTTT. It is translated as CASSPGTGGDSPLHF.

The rearrangement joins TRBV6-5 to TRBJ2-1; possibly TRBD1 or TRBD2 for D (5 bases each). Germline assignment: CDR1 MNHEY and CDR2 SVGAGI. The length of the CDR3 is 13 residues. The germline V and J ends were trimmed by 2 bases and 6 bases, with 8 bases remaining between them. CDR3 in amino acids: CASSYGTINEQFF. In DNA, the CDR3 is TGTGCCAGCAGTTACGGGACCATCAATGAGCAGTTCTTC.

V gene TRBV30 combines with J gene TRBJ2-1, with D perhaps assigned TRBD1 or TRBD2 (6 bases each). From germline, CDR1 is GTSNPN and CDR2 SVGIG (reference sequence). The CDR3 length is 14 residues. The V end lost 3 bases, the J end lost 2 bases, and 11 bases lay between the germline ends. The chain's CDR3 is CAWRGGGTYNEQFF. DNA of the CDR3: TGTGCCTGGAGGGGGGGCGGGACCTACAATGAGCAGTTCTTC.

This clonotype has a handful of counts. The chain links TRBV5-1 to TRBJ2-2; D ambiguous. Trimming left V 1 base short and J 5 bases short, with 15 bases between. The CDR3 is 16 residues long. The germline V gene encodes CDR1 SGHRS and CDR2 YFSETQ. The CDR3 reads CASSLLNNRPTGELFF. In nucleotides, the CDR3 is TGCGCCAGCAGCTTGTTGAATAACAGACCAACCGGGGAGCTGTTTTTT.

At least ten counts were recorded for this clonotype. This chain joins TRBV5-1 and TRBJ2-5; no clear D gene. Germline assignment: CDR1 SGHRS and CDR2 YFSETQ. V lost 1 base and J 5 bases, leaving 6 bases between the germline ends. The CDR3 is made up of 12 amino acids. Here the CDR3 reads CASSLTGETQYF. The CDR3 bases are TGCGCCAGCAGCTTGACGGGTGAGACCCAGTACTTC.

This clonotype was counted only a few times. The V and J genes are TRBV7-2 and TRBJ1-3; D is unresolved. The CDR3 is made up of 17 amino acids. Germline CDR1 SGHTA, CDR2 FQGNSA. Trimming shortened V by 3 bases and J by 4 bases, and 19 bases separated the two germline ends. CDR3 DNA: TGTGCCAGCAGCTTCACGTGGGCGAGCAATCCGGGAAACACCATATATTTT. This translates into CASSFTWASNPGNTIYF.

The rearrangement links TRBV20-1 to TRBJ2-3; 7 positions agree with TRBD1. J lost 6 bases, V lost 4 bases, and 16 bases had no gene match. The CDR3 has 16 amino acids. The germline V gene encodes CDR1 DFQATT and CDR2 SNEGSKA (reference sequence). The CDR3 DNA reads as TGCAGTGCTATTCTTTTCGAGACAGGGACAATTGATACGCAGTATTTT. Amino acid sequence: CSAILFETGTIDTQYF.

In its sample, this clonotype was seen once. This rearrangement joins TRBV6-5 to TRBJ2-1; possibly TRBD2 for D (5 bases). Germline V CDR1 and CDR2: MNHEY, SVGAGI. The CDR3 is made up of 16 amino acids. Trimming took off 2 bases at V and 8 bases at J, with 19 bases between the two ends. The CDR3 DNA sequence: TGTGCCAGCAGTTACGGACCTAGCAGAAGGTTAGATGAGCAGTTCTTC. Residues: CASSYGPSRRLDEQFF.

Here the CDR3 DNA reads TGTGCCAGCAGCGCCAGGGGACCAGCCTACGGTGAGCAGTTCTTC. This codes for CASSARGPAYGEQFF. The V and J genes are TRBV9 and TRBJ2-1; D possibly corresponds to TRBD1 (6 bases). V lost 3 bases to trimming and J lost 9 bases, with 19 bases between them. This CDR3 has 15 residues. CDR1 is SGDLS and CDR2 is YYNGEE in the germline V gene. Drawing the rest from reference TRBV9 and TRBJ2-1, the complete variable domain is DSGVTQTPKHLITATGQRVTLRCSPRSGDLSVYWYQQSLDQGLQFLIQYYNGEERAKGNILERFSAQQFPDLHSELNLSSLELGDSALYFCASSARGPAYGEQFFGPGTRLTVL.

Only a few counts were recorded for this clonotype. J is TRBJ2-1 and V is TRBV24-1; the match to TRBD2 covers 11 bases. This CDR3 has 16 amino acids. Germline CDR1 and CDR2: KGHDR and SFDVKD. Losses at the gene ends were 3 bases for V and 7 bases for J; bases not matched to a gene: 7. The CDR3 sequence is CATSDQNSGRANEQFF. The CDR3 nucleotides are TGTGCCACCAGTGATCAGAATAGCGGGAGGGCGAATGAGCAGTTCTTC.

This clonotype was seen at least ten times. The chain carries TRBV27 and TRBJ1-1; maybe TRBD1 (5 bases). Germline loops: CDR1 MNHEY, CDR2 SMNVEV (reference sequence). Trimming removed 4 bases from V and 8 bases from J, with 11 bases in between. This CDR3 is built from 12 residues. The CDR3 loop is CASSSPGREAFF. The CDR3 nucleotides read TGTGCCAGCAGTTCTCCGGGACGGGAAGCTTTCTTT.

This clonotype was found a few times. The chain couples TRBV5-1 to TRBJ1-3; 9 nucleotides line up with TRBD1. Trimming at V came to 4 bases and at J to 3 bases, leaving 11 bases not matched to a gene. The length of the CDR3 is 17 residues. Germline CDR1 SGHRS, CDR2 YFSETQ. The CDR3 DNA follows: TGCGCCAGCAGCCAAGGACCGGGACAGGGAGGTGGAAACACCATATATTTT. This translates into CASSQGPGQGGGNTIYF.

The chain employs TRBV19 and TRBJ2-1; D ambiguous. Germline V gene sequence: CDR1 LNHDA, CDR2 SQIVND (reference sequence). Trimming removed 0 bases from V and 6 bases from J, with 12 bases in between. The CDR3 covers 15 residues. The CDR3, as DNA: TGTGCCAGTAGTATAGAGGACCTACCTCCCAATGAGCAGTTCTTC. This translates into CASSIEDLPPNEQFF.

The chain joins TRBV12-3 or TRBV12-4 to TRBJ2-3; D unresolved. V was clipped by 4 bases and J by 2 bases, with 10 bases between them. CDR3 length: 14 amino acids. In DNA form, the CDR3 reads TGTGCCAGCAGTTCTATGGGTGTCACAGATACGCAGTATTTT. This translates into CASSSMGVTDTQYF.

In this sample, this clonotype turned up many times. The chain employs TRBV5-1 and TRBJ2-7; no definite D call. This CDR3 has 15 residues. The germline gives CDR1 SGHRS, CDR2 YFSETQ. V was cut by 0 bases and J by 0 bases, with 10 bases left in between. CDR3 protein: CASSLDSVSSYEQYF. The CDR3 DNA reads as TGCGCCAGCAGCTTGGACAGCGTCAGCTCCTACGAGCAGTACTTC.

This clonotype was found many times. The rearrangement joins TRBV10-1 to TRBJ1-1; no definite D call. V was cut by 0 bases and J by 1 base, with 12 bases left in between. This CDR3 contains 16 residues. CDR1 WNHNN and CDR2 SYGVQD come from the germline V gene (reference sequence). CDR3 in DNA: TGCGCCAGCAGTGAGTCGAATTGGGGAAAGAACACTGAAGCTTTCTTT. The encoded protein is CASSESNWGKNTEAFF.

About this clonotype itself: Without the conserved terminal phenylalanine or tryptophan, this CDR3 likely stems from a read error. This sequence joins TRBV5-1 and TRBJ2-5; D might be TRBD1 (5 bases). The CDR3 runs to 14 residues. Trimming stripped 1 base from V and 7 bases from J, with 14 bases between. The germline gives CDR1 SGHRS, CDR2 YFSETQ. The CDR3 reads CASSLTLGVGTQYL. The CDR3 DNA sequence: TGCGCCAGCAGCTTGACTTTAGGGGTGGGGACCCAGTACTTA.

This clonotype turned up a few times. The rearrangement links TRBV5-1 to TRBJ2-7; 12 nucleotides line up with TRBD2. CDR3 length: 15 residues. The germline gives CDR1 SGHRS, CDR2 YFSETQ. V was clipped by 0 bases and J by 3 bases; unmatched bases: 1. CDR3 nucleotides: TGCGCCAGCAGCTTGGCTAGCGGGGGGGGCTACGAGCAGTACTTC. Its protein product is CASSLASGGGYEQYF.

This clonotype was found a few times. This sequence joins TRBV3-1 and TRBJ2-7, with D possibly TRBD1 on 5 matching bases. CDR1 LGHDT and CDR2 YNNKEL come from the germline V gene (reference sequence). V shed 0 bases and J shed 0 bases, with 12 bases lying between them. The CDR3 totals 16 residues. The CDR3 spells CASSQDGAFNSYEQYF. The CDR3 coding sequence is TGTGCCAGCAGCCAAGATGGGGCGTTCAACTCCTACGAGCAGTACTTC.

This clonotype was recorded a few times. This CDR3 reads CASSELSNYNSPLHF. The CDR3 nucleotides read TGTGCCAGCAGTGAACTGAGCAACTATAATTCACCCCTCCACTTT. This chain joins TRBV25-1 and TRBJ1-6; D is unresolved. V lost 2 bases to trimming and J lost 3 bases, with 8 bases between them. The CDR3 runs 15 residues. Looked up from germline, CDR1 is MGHDK and CDR2 is SYGVNS.

This chain uses TRBV7-9 with TRBJ1-1; D not certain. V was clipped by 5 bases and J by 1 base, with 8 bases between them. CDR1 and CDR2 (germline): SEHNR, FQNEAQ (reference sequence). The CDR3 is made up of 13 amino acids. DNA of the CDR3: TGTGCCAGCAGCCCTGTGGCGAACACTGAAGCTTTCTTT. Encoded protein: CASSPVANTEAFF.

V and J are TRBV9 and TRBJ2-3; TRBD2 aligns across 10 bases. This CDR3 has 16 amino acids. The trim removed 0 bases at V and 7 bases at J, leaving 8 bases unmatched. Germline V lookup: CDR1 SGDLS, CDR2 YYNGEE. The CDR3 DNA reads as TGTGCCAGCAGCGTAGCTACTAGCGGGGTAGGGAATACGCAGTATTTT. Translated, it gives CASSVATSGVGNTQYF.

This chain uses TRBV29-1 with TRBJ1-2, with no clear D. Germline lookup yields CDR1 SQVTM and CDR2 ANQGSEA. Trimming removed 3 bases from V and 0 bases from J, with 11 bases in between. This CDR3 has 14 residues. The CDR3 DNA follows: TGCAGCGTTGATACCCACAGAGCTAACTATGGCTACACCTTC. Its protein is CSVDTHRANYGYTF.

The chain has TRBV6-2 or TRBV6-3 and TRBJ2-2; D remains unclear. Trimming removed 4 bases from V and 4 bases from J, with 4 bases in between. The CDR3 sequence is 12 residues long. The germline V gene encodes CDR1 MNHEY and CDR2 SVGEGT. CDR3: CASSFITGELFF. DNA of the CDR3: TGTGCCAGCAGTTTCATCACCGGGGAGCTGTTTTTT.

This clonotype was counted between two and nine times. CDR3 amino acids: CASIQRDKAFF. The CDR3 DNA reads as TGTGCCAGCATTCAAAGGGATAAAGCTTTCTTT. J is TRBJ1-1 and V is TRBV3-1, with D uncertain. This CDR3 contains 11 residues. The V end lost 7 bases, the J end lost 9 bases, and 12 bases lay between the germline ends. Per germline, CDR1 LGHDT and CDR2 YNNKEL (reference sequence). The full variable domain, in which reference TRBV3-1 and TRBJ1-1 provide the parts outside the CDR3, is DTAVSQTPKYLVTQMGNDKSIKCEQNLGHDTMYWYKQDSKKFLKIMFSYNNKELIINETVPNRFSPKSPDKAHLNLHINSLELGDSAVYFCASIQRDKAFFGQGTRLTVV.

This clonotype was picked up a small number of times. The chain has TRBV5-1 and TRBJ2-2; 15 bases map to TRBD2. The V segment lost 4 bases and the J segment 3 bases; nucleotides outside the gene matches: 13. The CDR3 totals 20 residues. Germline V gene sequence: CDR1 SGHRS, CDR2 YFSETQ. CDR3 sequence: CASSLRTSGRALGDTGELFF. The CDR3 region has the DNA TGCGCCAGCAGCCTTCGGACTAGCGGGAGGGCCCTCGGGGACACCGGGGAGCTGTTTTTT.

CDR3 DNA: TGCGCCAGCAGCCAAGAAGACTTAGGTGGGAGAGATACGCAGTATTTT. Protein sequence: CASSQEDLGGRDTQYF. This rearrangement joins TRBV4-1 to TRBJ2-3; possible D gene TRBD2, 5 bases. This CDR3 is built from 16 residues. The ends were cut back, 0 bases at V and 5 bases at J, with 15 bases in the middle. Looked up from germline, CDR1 is MGHRA and CDR2 is YSYEKL.

This clonotype came up a few times. The V and J genes are TRBV12-3 or TRBV12-4 and TRBJ1-2; 11 bases line up with TRBD1. The CDR3 is made up of 15 amino acids. The junction had 1 base not matched to a gene; V was cut back by 4 bases and J by 0 bases. The CDR3 DNA follows: TGTGCCAGCAGTTCGGGACAGGGGGCTAACTATGGCTACACCTTC. This codes for CASSSGQGANYGYTF.